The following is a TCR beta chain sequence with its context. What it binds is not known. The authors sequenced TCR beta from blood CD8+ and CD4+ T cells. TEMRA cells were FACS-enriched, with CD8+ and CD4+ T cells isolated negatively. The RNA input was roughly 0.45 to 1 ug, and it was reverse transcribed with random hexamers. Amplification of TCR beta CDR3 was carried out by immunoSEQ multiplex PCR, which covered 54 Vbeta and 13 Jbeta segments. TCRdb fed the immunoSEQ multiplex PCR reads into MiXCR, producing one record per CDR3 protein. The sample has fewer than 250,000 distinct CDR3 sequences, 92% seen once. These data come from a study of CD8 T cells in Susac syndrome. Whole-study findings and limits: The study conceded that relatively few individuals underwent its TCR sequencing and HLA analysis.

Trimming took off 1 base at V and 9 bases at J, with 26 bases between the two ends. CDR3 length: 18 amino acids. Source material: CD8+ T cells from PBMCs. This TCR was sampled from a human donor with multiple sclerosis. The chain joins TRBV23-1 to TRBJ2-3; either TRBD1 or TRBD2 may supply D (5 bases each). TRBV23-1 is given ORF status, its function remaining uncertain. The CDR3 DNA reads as TGCGCCAGCAGTCAATTGGTAGGAGAGGGGCTTAGGATGTGGACGCAGTATTTT. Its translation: CASSQLVGEGLRMWTQYF.